This TCR beta chain was observed in a study of blood T cells in healthy people across ages. Primed by a sample-barcoded 5' primer and a J-beta primer mix, a second PCR proceeded for 7 to 11 cycles. TCRdb recomputed calls from the 5' RACE reads with MiXCR, one row per CDR3 protein. The repertoire holds 650,000 to 1,000,000 distinct CDR3 sequences, with around 34% as singletons. V was pared by 0 bases and J by 3 bases, with 13 bases of the junction left unmatched. This CDR3 is built from 18 residues. Germline loops: CDR1 ENHRY, CDR2 SYGVKD. Study-wide findings and caveats: With donor CMV status unknown, expanded clonotype changes were possibly confounded.

This clonotype appeared a few times. What it binds is unknown. V gene TRBV10-3 combines with J gene TRBJ2-5; 7 bases match TRBD2. Material for sequencing was blood. This clonotype was sampled from a man aged 18 to 29 in good health. The CDR3 sequence is CAISESIGWTSFEETQYF. CDR3 DNA: TGTGCCATCAGTGAGTCGATTGGTTGGACTAGTTTTGAAGAGACCCAGTACTTC.